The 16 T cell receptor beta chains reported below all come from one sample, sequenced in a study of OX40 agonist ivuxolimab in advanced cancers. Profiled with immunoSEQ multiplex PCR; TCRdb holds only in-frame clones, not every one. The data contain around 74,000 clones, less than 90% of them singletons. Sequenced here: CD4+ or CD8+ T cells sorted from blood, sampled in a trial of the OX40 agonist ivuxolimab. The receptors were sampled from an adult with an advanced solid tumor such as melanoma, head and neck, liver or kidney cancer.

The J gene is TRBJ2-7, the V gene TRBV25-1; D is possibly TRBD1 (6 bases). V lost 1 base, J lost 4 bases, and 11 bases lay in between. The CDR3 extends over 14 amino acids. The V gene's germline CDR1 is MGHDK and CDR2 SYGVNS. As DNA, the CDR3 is TGTGCCAGCAGTGAATTTGGGGACAAATACGAGCAGTACTTC. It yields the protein CASSEFGDKYEQYF.

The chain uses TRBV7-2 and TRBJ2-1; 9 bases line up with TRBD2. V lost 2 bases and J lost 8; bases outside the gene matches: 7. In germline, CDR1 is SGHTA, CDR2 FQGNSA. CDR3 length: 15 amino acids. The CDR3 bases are TGTGCCAGCAGCTTAAGGGCGGGGGGGCCAGATGAGCAGTTCTTC. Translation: CASSLRAGGPDEQFF.

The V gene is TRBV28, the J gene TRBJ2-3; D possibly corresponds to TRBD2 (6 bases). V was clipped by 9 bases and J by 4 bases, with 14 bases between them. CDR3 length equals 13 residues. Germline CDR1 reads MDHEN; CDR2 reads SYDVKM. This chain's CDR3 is CASGVSGADTQYF. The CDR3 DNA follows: TGTGCCAGTGGGGTGTCGGGGGCAGATACGCAGTATTTT. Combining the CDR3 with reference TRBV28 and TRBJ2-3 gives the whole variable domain DVKVTQSSRYLVKRTGEKVFLECVQDMDHENMFWYRQDPGLGLRLIYFSYDVKMKEKGDIPEGYSVSREKKERFSLILESASTNQTSMYLCASGVSGADTQYFGPGTRLTVL.

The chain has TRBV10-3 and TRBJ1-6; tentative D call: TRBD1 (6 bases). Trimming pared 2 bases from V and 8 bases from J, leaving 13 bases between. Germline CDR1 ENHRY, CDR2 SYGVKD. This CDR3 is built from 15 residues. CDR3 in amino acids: CAISEEGGLDSPLHF. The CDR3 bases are TGTGCCATCAGTGAGGAGGGGGGGCTCGATTCACCCCTCCACTTT.

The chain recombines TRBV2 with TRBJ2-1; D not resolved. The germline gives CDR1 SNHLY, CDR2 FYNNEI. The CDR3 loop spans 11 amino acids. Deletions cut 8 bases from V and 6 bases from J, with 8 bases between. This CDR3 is CASLEGNEQFF. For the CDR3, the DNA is TGTGCCAGCCTGGAAGGCAATGAGCAGTTCTTC.

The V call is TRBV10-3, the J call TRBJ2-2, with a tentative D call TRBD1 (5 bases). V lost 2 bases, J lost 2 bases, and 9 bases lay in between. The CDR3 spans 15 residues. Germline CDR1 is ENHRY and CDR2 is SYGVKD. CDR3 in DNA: TGTGCCATCAGTGAGCGGCAGGGAAACACCGGGGAGCTGTTTTTT. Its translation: CAISERQGNTGELFF.

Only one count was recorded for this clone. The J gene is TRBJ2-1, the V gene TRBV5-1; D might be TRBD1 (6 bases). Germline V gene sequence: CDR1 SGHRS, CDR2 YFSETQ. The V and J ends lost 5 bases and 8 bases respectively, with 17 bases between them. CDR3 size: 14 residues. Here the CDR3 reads CASRLSRGVDEQFF. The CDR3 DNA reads TGCGCCAGCAGATTATCCAGGGGTGTCGATGAGCAGTTCTTC.

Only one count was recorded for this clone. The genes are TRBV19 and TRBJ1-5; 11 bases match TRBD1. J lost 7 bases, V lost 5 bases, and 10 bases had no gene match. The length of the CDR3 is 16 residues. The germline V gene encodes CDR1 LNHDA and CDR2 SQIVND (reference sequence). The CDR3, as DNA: TGTGCCAGTAGTTACGCCGGACAGGGGGCATGGCAGCCCCAGCATTTT. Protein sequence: CASSYAGQGAWQPQHF.

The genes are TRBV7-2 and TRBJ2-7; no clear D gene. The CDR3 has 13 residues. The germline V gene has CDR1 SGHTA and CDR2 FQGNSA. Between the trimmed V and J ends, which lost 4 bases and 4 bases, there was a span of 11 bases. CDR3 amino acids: CASSSPSGYEQYF. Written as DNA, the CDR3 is TGTGCCAGCAGCTCCCCCAGTGGGTACGAGCAGTACTTC.

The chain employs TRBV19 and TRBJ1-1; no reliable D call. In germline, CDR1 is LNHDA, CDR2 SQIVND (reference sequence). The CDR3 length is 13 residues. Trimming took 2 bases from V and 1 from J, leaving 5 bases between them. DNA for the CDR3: TGTGCCAGTAGTATAACTAAGAACACTGAAGCTTTCTTT. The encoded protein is CASSITKNTEAFF.

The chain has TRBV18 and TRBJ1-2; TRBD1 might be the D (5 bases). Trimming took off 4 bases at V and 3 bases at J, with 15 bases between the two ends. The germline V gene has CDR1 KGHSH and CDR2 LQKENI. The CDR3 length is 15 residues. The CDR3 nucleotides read TGTGCCAGCTCACTCCGGGGGAGAGGAGACTATGGCTACACCTTC. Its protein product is CASSLRGRGDYGYTF.

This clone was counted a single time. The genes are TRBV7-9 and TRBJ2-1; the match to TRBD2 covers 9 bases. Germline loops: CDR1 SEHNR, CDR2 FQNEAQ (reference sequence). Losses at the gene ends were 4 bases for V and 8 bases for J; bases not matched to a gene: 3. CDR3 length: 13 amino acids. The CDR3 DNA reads TGTGCCAGCAGCTGGGCGGGGGGGCATGAGCAGTTCTTC. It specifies CASSWAGGHEQFF.

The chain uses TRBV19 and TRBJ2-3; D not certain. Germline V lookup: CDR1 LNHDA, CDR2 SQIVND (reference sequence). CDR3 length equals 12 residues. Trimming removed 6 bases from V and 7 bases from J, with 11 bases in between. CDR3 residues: CASSPGPNTQYF. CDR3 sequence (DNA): TGTGCCAGTAGCCCAGGTCCCAATACGCAGTATTTT.

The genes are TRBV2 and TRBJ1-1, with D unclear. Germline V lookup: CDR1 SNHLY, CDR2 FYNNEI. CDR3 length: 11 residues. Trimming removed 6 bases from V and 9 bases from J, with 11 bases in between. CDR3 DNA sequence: TGTGCCAGCAGGGAAACTCACAAAGCTTTCTTT. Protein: CASRETHKAFF.

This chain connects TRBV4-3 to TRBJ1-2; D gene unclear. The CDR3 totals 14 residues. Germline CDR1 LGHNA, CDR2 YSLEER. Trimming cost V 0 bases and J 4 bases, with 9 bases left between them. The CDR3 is CASSQERSSYGYTF. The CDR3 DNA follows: TGCGCCAGCAGCCAAGAAAGGAGTAGCTATGGCTACACCTTC.

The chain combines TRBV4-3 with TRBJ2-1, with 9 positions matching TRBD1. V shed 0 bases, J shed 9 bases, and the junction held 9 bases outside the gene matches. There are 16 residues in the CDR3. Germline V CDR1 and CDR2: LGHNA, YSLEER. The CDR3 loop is CASSQDHPQGAGEQFF. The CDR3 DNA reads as TGCGCCAGCAGCCAAGATCATCCACAGGGGGCTGGTGAGCAGTTCTTC.